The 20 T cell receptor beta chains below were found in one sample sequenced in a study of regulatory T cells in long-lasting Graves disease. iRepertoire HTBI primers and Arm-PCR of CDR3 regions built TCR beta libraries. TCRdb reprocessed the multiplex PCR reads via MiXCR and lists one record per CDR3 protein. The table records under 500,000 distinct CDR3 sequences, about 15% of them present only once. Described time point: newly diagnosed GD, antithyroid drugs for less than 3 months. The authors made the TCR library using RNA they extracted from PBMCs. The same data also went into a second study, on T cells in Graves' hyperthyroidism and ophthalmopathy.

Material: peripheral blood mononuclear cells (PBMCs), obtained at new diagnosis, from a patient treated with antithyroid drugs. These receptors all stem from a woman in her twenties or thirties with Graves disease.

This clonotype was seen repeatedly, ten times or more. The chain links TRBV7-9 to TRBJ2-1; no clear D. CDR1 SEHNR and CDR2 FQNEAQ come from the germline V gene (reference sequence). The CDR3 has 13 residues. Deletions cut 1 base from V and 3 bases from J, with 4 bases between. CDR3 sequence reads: CASSLGDYNEQFF. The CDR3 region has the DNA TGTGCCAGCAGCTTAGGGGACTACAATGAGCAGTTCTTC.

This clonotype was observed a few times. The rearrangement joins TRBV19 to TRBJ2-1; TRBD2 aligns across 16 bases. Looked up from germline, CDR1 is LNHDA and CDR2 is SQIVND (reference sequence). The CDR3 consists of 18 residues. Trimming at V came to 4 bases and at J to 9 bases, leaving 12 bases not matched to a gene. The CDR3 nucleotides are TGTGCCAGTAGTACGCCGGGACTAGCGGGAGGGCCCTCGGGTGAGCAGTTCTTC. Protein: CASSTPGLAGGPSGEQFF. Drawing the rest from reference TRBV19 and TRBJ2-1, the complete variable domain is DGGITQSPKYLFRKEGQNVTLSCEQNLNHDAMYWYRQDPGQGLRLIYYSQIVNDFQKGDIAEGYSVSREKKESFPLTVTSAQKNPTAFYLCASSTPGLAGGPSGEQFFGPGTRLTVL.

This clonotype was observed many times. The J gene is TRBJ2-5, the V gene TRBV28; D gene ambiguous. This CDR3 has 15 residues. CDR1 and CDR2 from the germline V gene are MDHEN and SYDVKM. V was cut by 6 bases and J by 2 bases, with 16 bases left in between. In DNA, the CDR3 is TGTGCCAGCAGCCCCCGGGTACAGACTCAAGAGACCCAGTACTTC. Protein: CASSPRVQTQETQYF.

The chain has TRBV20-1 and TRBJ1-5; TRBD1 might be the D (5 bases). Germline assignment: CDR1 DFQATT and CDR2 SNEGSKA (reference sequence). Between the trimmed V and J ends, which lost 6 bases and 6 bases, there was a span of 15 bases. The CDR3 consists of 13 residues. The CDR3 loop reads CSASRGGGQPQHF. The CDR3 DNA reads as TGCAGTGCCTCCCGGGGGGGAGGTCAGCCCCAGCATTTT.

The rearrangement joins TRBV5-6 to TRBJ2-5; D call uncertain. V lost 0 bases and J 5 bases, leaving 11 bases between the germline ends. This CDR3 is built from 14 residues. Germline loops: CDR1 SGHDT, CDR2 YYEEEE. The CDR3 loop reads CASSLAPQTETQYF. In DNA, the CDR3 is TGTGCCAGCAGCTTGGCCCCGCAGACGGAGACCCAGTACTTC.

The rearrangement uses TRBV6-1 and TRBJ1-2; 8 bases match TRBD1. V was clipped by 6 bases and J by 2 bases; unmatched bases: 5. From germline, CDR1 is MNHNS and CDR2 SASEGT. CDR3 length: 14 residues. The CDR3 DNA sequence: TGTGCCAGCAGGGGGACAGGTCGCAACTATGGCTACACCTTC. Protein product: CASRGTGRNYGYTF.

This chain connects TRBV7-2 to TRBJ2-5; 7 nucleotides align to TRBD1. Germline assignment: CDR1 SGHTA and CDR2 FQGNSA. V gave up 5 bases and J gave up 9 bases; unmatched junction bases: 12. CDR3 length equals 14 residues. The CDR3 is CASSPQQGKGAQYF. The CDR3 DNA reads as TGTGCCAGCAGCCCGCAACAGGGGAAGGGGGCCCAGTACTTC.

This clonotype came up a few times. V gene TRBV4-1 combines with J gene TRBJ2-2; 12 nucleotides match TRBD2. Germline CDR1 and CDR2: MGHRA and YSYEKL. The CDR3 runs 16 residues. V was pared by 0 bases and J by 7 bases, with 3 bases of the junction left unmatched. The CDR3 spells CASSQDRLAGDGELFF. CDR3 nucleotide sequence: TGCGCCAGCAGCCAAGACCGACTAGCGGGAGACGGGGAGCTGTTTTTT.

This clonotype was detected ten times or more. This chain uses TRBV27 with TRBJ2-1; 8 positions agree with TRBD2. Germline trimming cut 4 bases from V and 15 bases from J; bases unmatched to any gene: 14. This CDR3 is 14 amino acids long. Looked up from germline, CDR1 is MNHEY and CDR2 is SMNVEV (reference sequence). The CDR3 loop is CASSSIRGGTSLFF. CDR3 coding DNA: TGTGCCAGCAGTTCGATAAGAGGGGGGACTAGTCTGTTCTTC.

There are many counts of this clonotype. In DNA, the CDR3 is TGTGCCAGCAGTTTGGGCCGCAGGGACACTGAAGCTTTCTTT. Translated, it gives CASSLGRRDTEAFF. The chain links TRBV28 to TRBJ1-1, with D maybe TRBD1 (5 bases). This CDR3 has 14 residues. Looked up from germline, CDR1 is MDHEN and CDR2 is SYDVKM. Trimming cost V 3 bases and J 3 bases, with 11 bases left between them. Full variable domain (outside the CDR3, taken from reference TRBV28 and TRBJ1-1): DVKVTQSSRYLVKRTGEKVFLECVQDMDHENMFWYRQDPGLGLRLIYFSYDVKMKEKGDIPEGYSVSREKKERFSLILESASTNQTSMYLCASSLGRRDTEAFFGQGTRLTVV.

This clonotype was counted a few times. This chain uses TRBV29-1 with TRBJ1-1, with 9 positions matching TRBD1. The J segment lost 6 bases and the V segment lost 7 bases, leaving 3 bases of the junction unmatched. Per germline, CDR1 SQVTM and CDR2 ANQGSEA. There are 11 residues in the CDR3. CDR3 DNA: TGCAGCGCCCGACAGGGGGCTGAAGCTTTCTTT. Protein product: CSARQGAEAFF.

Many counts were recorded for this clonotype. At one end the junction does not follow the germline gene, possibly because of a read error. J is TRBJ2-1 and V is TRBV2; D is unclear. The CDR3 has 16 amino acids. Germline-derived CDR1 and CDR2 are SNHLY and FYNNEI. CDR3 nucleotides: TGTGCCAGCACCCTGACTCAGGTTGGCTCCTACAGTGAGCAGTTCTTC. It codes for CASTLTQVGSYSEQFF. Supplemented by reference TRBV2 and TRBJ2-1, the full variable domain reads EPEVTQTPSHQVTQMGQEVILRCVPISNHLYFYWYRQILGQKVEFLVSFYNNEISEKSEIFDDQFSVERPDGSNFTLKIRSTKLEDSAMYFCASTLTQVGSYSEQFFGPGTRLTVL.

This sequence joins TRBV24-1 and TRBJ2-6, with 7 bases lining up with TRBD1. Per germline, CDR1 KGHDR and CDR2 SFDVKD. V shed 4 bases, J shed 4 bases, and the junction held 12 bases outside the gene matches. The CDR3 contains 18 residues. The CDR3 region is CATSETRGRGPGANVLTF. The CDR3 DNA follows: TGTGCCACCAGTGAAACCAGGGGGAGAGGTCCCGGGGCCAACGTCCTGACTTTC.

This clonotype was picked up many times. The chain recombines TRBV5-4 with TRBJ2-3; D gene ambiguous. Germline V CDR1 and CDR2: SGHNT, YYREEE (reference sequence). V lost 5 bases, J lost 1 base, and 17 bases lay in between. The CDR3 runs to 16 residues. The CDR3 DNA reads TGTGCCAGCAGTCCTAGACCCTCAGGCGGCACAGATACGCAGTATTTT. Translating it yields CASSPRPSGGTDTQYF.

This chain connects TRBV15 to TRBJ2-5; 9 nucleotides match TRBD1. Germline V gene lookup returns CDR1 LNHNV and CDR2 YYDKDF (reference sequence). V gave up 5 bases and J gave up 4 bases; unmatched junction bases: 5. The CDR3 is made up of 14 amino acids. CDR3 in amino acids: CATSPRDRVETQYF. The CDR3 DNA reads TGTGCCACCAGCCCCCGGGACAGGGTAGAGACCCAGTACTTC. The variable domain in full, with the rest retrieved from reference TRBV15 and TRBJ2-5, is DAMVIQNPRYQVTQFGKPVTLSCSQTLNHNVMYWYQQKSSQAPKLLFHYYDKDFNNEADTPDNFQSRRPNTSFCFLDIRSPGLGDTAMYLCATSPRDRVETQYFGPGTRLLVL.

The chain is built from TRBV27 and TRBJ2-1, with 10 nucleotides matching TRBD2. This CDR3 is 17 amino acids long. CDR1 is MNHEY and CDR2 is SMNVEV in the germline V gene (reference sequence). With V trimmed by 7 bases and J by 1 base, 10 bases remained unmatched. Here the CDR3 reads CASNGLAGVGSYNEQFF. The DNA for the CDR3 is TGTGCCAGCAACGGCCTAGCGGGAGTGGGGTCCTACAATGAGCAGTTCTTC.

The CDR3 coding sequence is TGTGCCAGCAGACAGGGTGGTGGCACAGATACGCAGTATTTT. Translated: CASRQGGGTDTQYF. The chain is built from TRBV27 and TRBJ2-3, with D tentatively TRBD1 (6 bases). V lost 6 bases and J lost 1, with 11 bases in between. This CDR3 is 14 amino acids long. The germline V gene has CDR1 MNHEY and CDR2 SMNVEV (reference sequence).

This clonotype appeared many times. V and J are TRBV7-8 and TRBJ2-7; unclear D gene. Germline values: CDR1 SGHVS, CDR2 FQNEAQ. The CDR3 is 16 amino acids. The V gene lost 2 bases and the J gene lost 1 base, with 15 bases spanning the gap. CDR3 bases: TGTGCCAGCAGCTTATATCCTCCCCGAACTTCCTACGAGCAGTACTTC. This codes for CASSLYPPRTSYEQYF.

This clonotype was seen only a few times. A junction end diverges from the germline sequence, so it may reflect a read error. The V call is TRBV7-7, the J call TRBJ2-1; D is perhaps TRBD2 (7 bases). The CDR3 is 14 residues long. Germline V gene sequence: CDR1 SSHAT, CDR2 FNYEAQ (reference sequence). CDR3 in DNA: TGTGCTAGCAGCTTAGCGGGCCTAGGGGGTGAGCAGTTCTTC. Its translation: CASSLAGLGGEQFF.

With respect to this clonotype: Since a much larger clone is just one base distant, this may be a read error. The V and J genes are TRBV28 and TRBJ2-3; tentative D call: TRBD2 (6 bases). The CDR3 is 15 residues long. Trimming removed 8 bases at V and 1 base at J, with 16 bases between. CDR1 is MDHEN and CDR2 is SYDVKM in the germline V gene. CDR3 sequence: CASGETSIGTDTQYF. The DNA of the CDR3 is TGTGCCAGCGGCGAAACTAGCATTGGCACAGATACGCAGTATTTT. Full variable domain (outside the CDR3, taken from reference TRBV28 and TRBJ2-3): DVKVTQSSRYLVKRTGEKVFLECVQDMDHENMFWYRQDPGLGLRLIYFSYDVKMKEKGDIPEGYSVSREKKERFSLILESASTNQTSMYLCASGETSIGTDTQYFGPGTRLTVL.